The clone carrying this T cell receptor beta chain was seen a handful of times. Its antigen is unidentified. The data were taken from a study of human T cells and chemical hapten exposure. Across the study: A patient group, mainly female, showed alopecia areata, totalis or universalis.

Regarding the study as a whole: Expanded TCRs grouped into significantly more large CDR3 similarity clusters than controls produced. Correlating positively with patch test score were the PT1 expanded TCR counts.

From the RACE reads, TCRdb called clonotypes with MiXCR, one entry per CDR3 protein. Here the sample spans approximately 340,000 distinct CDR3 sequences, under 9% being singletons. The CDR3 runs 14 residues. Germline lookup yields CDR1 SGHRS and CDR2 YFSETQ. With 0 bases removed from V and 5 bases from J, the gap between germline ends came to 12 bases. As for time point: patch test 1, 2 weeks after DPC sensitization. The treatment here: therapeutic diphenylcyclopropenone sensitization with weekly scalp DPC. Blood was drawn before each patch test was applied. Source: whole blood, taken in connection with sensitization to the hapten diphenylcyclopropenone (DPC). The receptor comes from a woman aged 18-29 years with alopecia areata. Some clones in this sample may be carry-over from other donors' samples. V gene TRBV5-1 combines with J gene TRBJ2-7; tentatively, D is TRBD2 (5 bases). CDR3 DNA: TGCGCCAGCAGCTTGGGAAGGGTCGGGGACGAGCAGTACTTC. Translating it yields CASSLGRVGDEQYF.